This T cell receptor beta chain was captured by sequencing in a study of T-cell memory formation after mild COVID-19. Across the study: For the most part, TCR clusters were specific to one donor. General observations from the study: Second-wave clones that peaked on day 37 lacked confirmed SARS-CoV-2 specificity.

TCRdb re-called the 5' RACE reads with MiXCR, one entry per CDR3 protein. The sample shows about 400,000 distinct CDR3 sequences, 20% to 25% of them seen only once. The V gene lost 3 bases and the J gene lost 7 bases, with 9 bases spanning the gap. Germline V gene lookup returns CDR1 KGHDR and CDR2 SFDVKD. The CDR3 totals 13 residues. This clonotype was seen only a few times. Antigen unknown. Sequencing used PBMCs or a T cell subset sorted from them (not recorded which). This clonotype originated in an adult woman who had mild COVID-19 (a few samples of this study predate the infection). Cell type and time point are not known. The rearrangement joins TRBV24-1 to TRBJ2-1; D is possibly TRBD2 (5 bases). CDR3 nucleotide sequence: TGTGCCACCAGTGATGAGGGCTGGAATGAGCAGTTCTTC. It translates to CATSDEGWNEQFF.